The rows below give T cell receptor beta chains drawn from one sample of a study of blood T cell repertoires in COVID-19. Only in-frame clones appear in the TCRdb table, and some are missing; sequencing was by immunoSEQ multiplex PCR. The repertoire holds 250,000 to 300,000 clones, with approximately 87% as singletons. What was sequenced was peripheral blood. The receptor source for this set is a woman in her twenties or thirties with COVID-19, enrolled during active disease. Each CDR3 is given with its conserved first and last residue. D genes are given only for firm matches.

v_gene: TRBV4-1
d_gene: -
j_gene: TRBJ1-1
CDR3aa: CASSHGGMGGTEAFF

v_gene: TRBV2
d_gene: TRBD2
j_gene: TRBJ2-3
CDR3aa: CASSVPSGVTDTQYF

v_gene: TRBV24-1
d_gene: -
j_gene: TRBJ2-4
CDR3aa: CATSDLEGIAKNIQYF

v_gene: TRBV29-1
d_gene: -
j_gene: TRBJ2-4
CDR3aa: CSVAQTGAKNIQYF

v_gene: TRBV19
d_gene: -
j_gene: TRBJ1-5
CDR3aa: CASNTGLSNQPQHF

v_gene: TRBV19
d_gene: -
j_gene: TRBJ1-6
CDR3aa: CASSTQGKALHF

v_gene: TRBV2
d_gene: TRBD1
j_gene: TRBJ1-1
CDR3aa: CASSVYRGRANTEAFF

v_gene: TRBV6-5
d_gene: -
j_gene: TRBJ2-3
CDR3aa: CASSTRDPRFPTQYF

v_gene: TRBV2
d_gene: -
j_gene: TRBJ2-1
CDR3aa: CASSDPTAGEQFF

v_gene: TRBV6-5
d_gene: TRBD1
j_gene: TRBJ2-7
CDR3aa: CASSYSGQGSYEQYF

v_gene: TRBV5-4
d_gene: TRBD2
j_gene: TRBJ2-1
CDR3aa: CASSLRGGYNEQFF

v_gene: TRBV7-9
d_gene: -
j_gene: TRBJ1-1
CDR3aa: CASSSPRDTEAFF

v_gene: TRBV1
d_gene: -
j_gene: TRBJ1-2
CDR3aa: CTSSQPGTNHGYTF

v_gene: TRBV5-4
d_gene: TRBD2
j_gene: TRBJ2-5
CDR3aa: CASSLAGGLETQYF

v_gene: TRBV18
d_gene: -
j_gene: TRBJ1-1
CDR3aa: CASSAGTTPDEAFF

v_gene: TRBV10-2
d_gene: -
j_gene: TRBJ1-6
CDR3aa: CASSVQSRSPLHF

v_gene: TRBV6-6
d_gene: -
j_gene: TRBJ2-3
CDR3aa: CASSYSNSIRRDTQYF

v_gene: TRBV5-4
d_gene: TRBD1
j_gene: TRBJ1-4
CDR3aa: CASSRDRAELFF

v_gene: TRBV12-3/TRBV12-4
d_gene: -
j_gene: TRBJ2-7
CDR3aa: CASSLAAPGEQYF

v_gene: TRBV19
d_gene: -
j_gene: TRBJ2-7
CDR3aa: CASSIQGSYEQYF

v_gene: TRBV7-2
d_gene: -
j_gene: TRBJ2-7
CDR3aa: CASSFLYEQYF

v_gene: TRBV3-1/TRBV3-2
d_gene: TRBD2
j_gene: TRBJ2-1
CDR3aa: CASSQDFSGAKNNEQFF